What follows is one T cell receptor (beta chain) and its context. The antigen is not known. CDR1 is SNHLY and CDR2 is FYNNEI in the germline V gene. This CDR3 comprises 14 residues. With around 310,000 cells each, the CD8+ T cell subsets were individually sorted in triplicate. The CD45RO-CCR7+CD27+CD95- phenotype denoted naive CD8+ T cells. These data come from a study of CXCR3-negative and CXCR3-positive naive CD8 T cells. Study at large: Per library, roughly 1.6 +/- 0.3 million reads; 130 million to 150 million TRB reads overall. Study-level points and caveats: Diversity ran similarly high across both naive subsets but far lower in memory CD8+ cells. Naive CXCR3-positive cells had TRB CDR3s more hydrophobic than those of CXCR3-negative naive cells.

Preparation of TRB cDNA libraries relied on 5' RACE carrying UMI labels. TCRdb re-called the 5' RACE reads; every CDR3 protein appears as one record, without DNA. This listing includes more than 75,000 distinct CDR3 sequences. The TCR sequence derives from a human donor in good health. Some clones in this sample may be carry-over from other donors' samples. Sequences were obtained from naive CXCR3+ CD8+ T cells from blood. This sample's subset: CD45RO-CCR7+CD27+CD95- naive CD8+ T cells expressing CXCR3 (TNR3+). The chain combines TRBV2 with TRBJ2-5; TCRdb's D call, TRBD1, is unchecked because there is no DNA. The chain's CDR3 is CASSEEDTQETQYF.